The 16 T cell receptor beta chains below were found in one sample sequenced in a study of blood T cells in healthy people across ages. It was with a sample-barcoded 5' primer and a J-beta primer mix that a second PCR of roughly 7 to 12 cycles was run. TCRdb re-called the 5' RACE reads through MiXCR, storing one row per CDR3 protein. The sample records some 1,500,000 distinct CDR3 sequences, approximately 43% being singletons. The sample taken for sequencing was blood. These receptors were collected from a woman under 30 in good health.

With respect to this clonotype: A much larger clone lies one base from this, so it may be a read error. The rearrangement joins TRBV29-1 to TRBJ1-2; D is unresolved. With 0 bases removed from V and 4 bases from J, the gap between germline ends came to 12 bases. From germline, CDR1 is SQVTM and CDR2 ANQGSEA. The CDR3 runs to 14 residues. The CDR3 DNA is TGCAGCGTTGAAGATGCAGGAGCTAGCTATGGCTACACCTTC. It specifies CSVEDAGASYGYTF.

CDR3 protein: CASSDAGVHYGYTF. In nucleotides, the CDR3 is TGTGCCAGCAGTGATGCCGGGGTACACTATGGCTACACCTTC. The V call is TRBV2, the J call TRBJ1-2, with D unclear. Germline values: CDR1 SNHLY, CDR2 FYNNEI. The CDR3 runs 14 residues. The V and J ends lost 3 bases and 3 bases respectively, with 11 bases between them.

The V and J genes are TRBV20-1 and TRBJ2-1; D not certain. The CDR3 loop spans 17 amino acids. Germline CDR1 and CDR2: DFQATT and SNEGSKA (reference sequence). The V gene lost 4 bases and the J gene lost 8 bases, with 27 bases spanning the gap. The DNA of the CDR3 is TGCAGTGCTACTATCCGGAGCAAGGTATCGTACGTAGATGAGCAGTTCTTC. Translation: CSATIRSKVSYVDEQFF.

The chain joins TRBV20-1 to TRBJ1-1, with TRBD1 as a possible D gene (5 bases). CDR3 length: 14 residues. Between the trimmed V and J ends, which lost 6 bases and 1 base, there was a span of 15 bases. CDR1 and CDR2 (germline): DFQATT, SNEGSKA (reference sequence). The CDR3 DNA is TGCAGTGCACGCGAGGGACGGTCGAACACTGAAGCTTTCTTT. It yields the protein CSAREGRSNTEAFF.

This clonotype has only a few counts. This rearrangement joins TRBV20-1 to TRBJ2-1, with a weak D call TRBD1 (5 bases). The CDR3 contains 12 residues. Trimming removed 6 bases from V and 4 bases from J, with 10 bases in between. Germline V gives CDR1 DFQATT, CDR2 SNEGSKA (reference sequence). CDR3 sequence reads: CSAVKGYNEQFF. DNA of the CDR3: TGCAGTGCCGTCAAGGGGTACAATGAGCAGTTCTTC.

This clonotype was observed a few times. Because the CDR3's place on the DNA is in doubt, the DNA is left out and the CDR3 is given as listed by TCRdb. The V gene is TRBV12-3 or TRBV12-4, the J gene TRBJ2-7. The CDR3 is 13 residues long, ends included. The CDR3 loop reads CASSSSTSREQYF.

There are many counts of this clonotype. The chain couples TRBV12-3 or TRBV12-4 to TRBJ1-2, with D possibly matching TRBD1 (6 bases). V shed 6 bases and J shed 4 bases, with 15 bases lying between them. CDR3 size: 14 residues. The DNA of the CDR3 is TGTGCCAGCAGACGCCGGGACACCAGCTATGGCTACACCTTC. Translation gives CASRRRDTSYGYTF.

The V gene is TRBV4-3, the J gene TRBJ2-7; the match to TRBD1 covers 9 bases. Trimming at V came to 5 bases and at J to 5 bases, leaving 7 bases not matched to a gene. The CDR3 has 14 amino acids. Germline V gene sequence: CDR1 LGHNA, CDR2 YSLEER. CDR3 in amino acids: CASSLQDRGDEQYF. DNA of the CDR3: TGCGCCAGCAGCTTACAGGACAGGGGAGACGAGCAGTACTTC.

This clonotype was seen a few times. The J gene is TRBJ2-1, the V gene TRBV6-1; D is uncertain. With 2 bases removed from V and 4 bases from J, the gap between germline ends came to 6 bases. Germline CDR1 is MNHNS and CDR2 is SASEGT. The CDR3 is 13 residues long. CDR3 sequence: CASSEPKYNEQFF. Written as DNA, the CDR3 is TGTGCCAGCAGTGAACCTAAGTACAATGAGCAGTTCTTC.

This clonotype was recorded a few times. The V and J genes are TRBV20-1 and TRBJ2-5, with D possibly being TRBD1 or TRBD2 (5 bases each). CDR3 length: 12 residues. V lost 6 bases and J 11 bases, leaving 19 bases between the germline ends. Germline CDR1 DFQATT, CDR2 SNEGSKA (reference sequence). In DNA, the CDR3 is TGCAGTGCAAGGGACGTCAACAATGAGCAGTACTTC. This encodes CSARDVNNEQYF.

The chain recombines TRBV6-6 with TRBJ2-3, with D perhaps TRBD2 (5 bases). The CDR3 length is 15 residues. The V and J ends lost 2 bases and 2 bases respectively, with 11 bases between them. Germline CDR1 and CDR2: MNHNY and SVGAGI (reference sequence). CDR3 amino acids: CASSYTRVFTDTQYF. The CDR3 nucleotides read TGTGCCAGCAGTTACACGCGGGTGTTCACAGATACGCAGTATTTT.

CDR3 sequence reads: CATSRDLRKRAPHGDAYNEQYF. The CDR3 region has the DNA TGTGCCACCAGCAGAGATCTCAGGAAGCGGGCTCCACATGGGGACGCCTACAATGAGCAGTACTTC. The chain links TRBV15 to TRBJ2-7; D might be TRBD2 (6 bases). Trimming took off 0 bases at V and 7 bases at J, with 37 bases between the two ends. CDR3 length: 22 residues. Germline V gives CDR1 LNHNV, CDR2 YYDKDF (reference sequence).

The chain combines TRBV15 with TRBJ2-1, with TRBD2 matching 12 bases. TRBJ2-7 matches the DNA end more closely, so the J call is doubtful. Germline CDR1 is LNHNV and CDR2 is YYDKDF (reference sequence). The CDR3 has 16 residues. CDR3 amino acids: CATSRGASGRDNEQYF. As DNA, the CDR3 is TGTGCCACCAGCAGAGGGGCTAGCGGGAGGGACAATGAGCAGTACTTC.

Notes on this clonotype: An end of the junction differs from the germline gene, which may be a read error. The chain combines TRBV20-1 with TRBJ2-1; TRBD1 aligns across 7 bases. The germline CDR1 and CDR2 sequences are DFQATT and SNEGSKA (reference sequence). The CDR3 length is 15 residues. The CDR3 DNA sequence: TGTACCGGGACAGAATATGCCTGGGGATACAATGAGCAGTTCTTC. This translates into CTGTEYAWGYNEQFF.

The V and J genes are TRBV20-1 and TRBJ1-5; D may be TRBD1 (5 bases). This CDR3 has 17 amino acids. Trimming shortened V by 0 bases and J by 7 bases, and 22 bases separated the two germline ends. Germline CDR1 reads DFQATT; CDR2 reads SNEGSKA (reference sequence). CDR3 protein: CSARESRAGPQTQPQHF. CDR3 nucleotide sequence: TGCAGTGCTAGAGAAAGCAGGGCAGGGCCCCAAACCCAGCCCCAGCATTTT.

Of note for this clonotype: A read error may be the cause here, since a much bigger clone is one base away. This chain connects TRBV27 to TRBJ2-7, with 11 positions matching TRBD2. The CDR3 totals 15 residues. Germline loops: CDR1 MNHEY, CDR2 SMNVEV (reference sequence). CDR3 nucleotides: TGTGCCGGCAGTTCCTTAGCGGGAGGGCTTTACGAGCAGTACTTC. Protein product: CAGSSLAGGLYEQYF.